This TCR beta chain was identified in a study of cytomegalovirus exposure and HLA in healthy donors. Turning to the study itself: From HLA-typed donors, an early data release held roughly 80 million unique TCRs.

Remarks on this clone: Its antigen is unknown. Within the sample, other DNA sequences also encode this same CDR3.

A multiplex PCR was run with 60 Vbeta primers and 13 Jbeta primers. The protocol was immunoSEQ multiplex PCR, while the TCRdb copy is restricted to in-frame clones and leaves out a portion. The repertoire consists of about 100,000 clones, with roughly three quarters occurring once and the leading ten covering approximately 11%. There were likely unrecorded immune exposures, though donors were nominally healthy when sampled. There are 16 residues in the CDR3. CDR1 LGHNA and CDR2 YNFKEQ come from the germline V gene. Trimming took 0 bases from V and 5 from J; bases not matched to a gene: 5. Study-level findings and limits: Later analysis placed DRB1 highest and HLA-C lowest in TCR association rates, which differed by HLA locus. Donors belonging to an Asian-associated ancestry cluster reportedly showed fewer N-insertions in productive TCRs than the roughly 670-donor mean, according to what a later analysis found.

The J gene is TRBJ2-5, the V gene TRBV4-2; TRBD1 agrees at 11 bases. This clonotype originated in a man aged 35 to 55 in good health and CMV-seropositive. Sequencing was carried out using PBMCs. CDR3 loop: CASSQDRTGGRETQYF. The CDR3 DNA reads TGTGCCAGCAGCCAAGATCGGACAGGGGGCAGGGAGACCCAGTACTTC.